This T cell receptor (beta chain) was sequenced in a study of blood T cell repertoires in COVID-19. Overall study: PBMCs, B-cell-depleted T cells, or T cells were the source of the cDNA or gDNA that made up the material.

The Seattle patients joined while their infection was active and were tracked longitudinally afterward. This CDR3 is built from 11 residues. V was shortened by 5 bases and J by 7 bases, with 8 bases between the two germline ends. Germline CDR1 reads SGHAT; CDR2 reads FQNNGV. Libraries were prepared by immunoSEQ multiplex PCR; TCRdb keeps only in-frame clonotypes and omits some of them. The sample contains about 430,000 clones, around 90% of which appear only once. The receptor was isolated from a man aged 18 to 29 with COVID-19, enrolled during active disease. The chain has TRBV11-2 and TRBJ1-2, with unresolved D. Sequencing used peripheral blood. The CDR3 bases are TGTGCCAGCAGCCCTTATTTTGGCTACACCTTC. It translates to CASSPYFGYTF.